This TCR beta chain emerged from a study of T cell responses to AZD1222 COVID-19 vaccine. Study context: Timing groups of about 4 and about 12 weeks for second doses were pooled. Findings of the study overall: Spike-specific TCR breadth rose after two AZD1222 doses, and depth rose as well. Clonal diversity was possibly underestimated, and the donors were mostly white British, with more females.

Generated by immunoSEQ multiplex PCR, the TCRdb table keeps only in-frame clones and is missing some. The data contain 29,000 or so clones, 93% of them singletons. Germline CDR1 is SNHLY and CDR2 is FYNNEI. Deletions cut 5 bases from V and 3 bases from J, with 5 bases between. The CDR3 sequence is 11 residues long. With regard to this clone: Antigen specificity is unknown.

This chain joins TRBV2 and TRBJ2-7; D not resolved. This sample comprised peripheral blood, obtained on day 0 of AZD1222 vaccination. The receptor was derived from an adult in good health. The CDR3 sequence: CASSRGYEQYF. CDR3 DNA sequence: TGTGCCAGCAGTCGAGGCTACGAGCAGTACTTC.